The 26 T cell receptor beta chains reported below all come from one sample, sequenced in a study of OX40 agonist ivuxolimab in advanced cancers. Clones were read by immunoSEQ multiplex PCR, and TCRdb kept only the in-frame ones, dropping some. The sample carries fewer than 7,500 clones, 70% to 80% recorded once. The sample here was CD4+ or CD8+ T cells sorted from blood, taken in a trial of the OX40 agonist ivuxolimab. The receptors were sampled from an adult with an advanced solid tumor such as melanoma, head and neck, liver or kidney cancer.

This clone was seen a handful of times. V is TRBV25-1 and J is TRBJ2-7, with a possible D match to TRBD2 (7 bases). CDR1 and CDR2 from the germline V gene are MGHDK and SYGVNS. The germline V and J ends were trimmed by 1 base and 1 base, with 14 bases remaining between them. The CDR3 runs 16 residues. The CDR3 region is CASSESGGLSSYEQYF. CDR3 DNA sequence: TGTGCCAGCAGTGAATCGGGGGGCCTGAGTTCCTACGAGCAGTACTTC.

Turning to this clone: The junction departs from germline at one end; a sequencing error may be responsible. In DNA, the CDR3 is TGTGCCAGCAGCTTGTTCGGGGACACCCTCCTAAACATTCAGTACTTC. Its protein is CASSLFGDTLLNIQYF. This chain joins TRBV5-1 and TRBJ2-4; perhaps TRBD1 as D (6 bases). Germline CDR1 and CDR2: SGHRS and YFSETQ. This CDR3 is 16 amino acids long.

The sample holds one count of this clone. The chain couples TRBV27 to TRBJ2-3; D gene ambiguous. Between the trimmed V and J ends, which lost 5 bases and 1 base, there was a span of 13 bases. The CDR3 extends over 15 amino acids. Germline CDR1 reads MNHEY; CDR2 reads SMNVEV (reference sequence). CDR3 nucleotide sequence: TGTGCCAGCAGTCCAGCGTACAGAGGCACAGATACGCAGTATTTT. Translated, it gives CASSPAYRGTDTQYF.

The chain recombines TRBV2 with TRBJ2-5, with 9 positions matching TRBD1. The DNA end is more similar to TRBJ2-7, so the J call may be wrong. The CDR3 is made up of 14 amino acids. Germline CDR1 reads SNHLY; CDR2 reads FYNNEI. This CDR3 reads CASSPGTGYDEQYF. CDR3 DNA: TGTGCCAGCAGTCCCGGGACAGGGTACGACGAGCAGTACTTC.

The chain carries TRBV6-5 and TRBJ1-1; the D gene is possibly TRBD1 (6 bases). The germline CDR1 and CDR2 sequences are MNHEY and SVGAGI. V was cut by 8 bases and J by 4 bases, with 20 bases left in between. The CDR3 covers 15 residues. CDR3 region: CASLEGGPKGTEAFF. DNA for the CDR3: TGTGCCAGCCTCGAAGGGGGGCCAAAGGGCACTGAAGCTTTCTTT.

This chain's CDR3 is CASSLAGGADTQYF. CDR3 bases: TGTGCCAGCAGCTTAGCGGGGGGAGCTGATACGCAGTATTTT. The chain carries TRBV7-9 and TRBJ2-3, with D possibly being TRBD2 (6 bases). CDR1 is SEHNR and CDR2 is FQNEAQ in the germline V gene (reference sequence). With 0 bases removed from V and 6 bases from J, the gap between germline ends came to 10 bases. The CDR3 is 14 amino acids. Full variable domain (rest looked up from reference TRBV7-9 and TRBJ2-3): DTGVSQNPRHKITKRGQNVTFRCDPISEHNRLYWYRQTLGQGPEFLTYFQNEAQLEKSRLLSDRFSAERPKGSFSTLEIQRTEQGDSAMYLCASSLAGGADTQYFGPGTRLTVL.

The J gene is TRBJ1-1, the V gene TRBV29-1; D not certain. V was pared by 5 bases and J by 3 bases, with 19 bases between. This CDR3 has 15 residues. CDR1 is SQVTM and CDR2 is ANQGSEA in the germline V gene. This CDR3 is CSVRYKVGQDTEAFF. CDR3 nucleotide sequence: TGCAGCGTTAGATATAAAGTGGGTCAGGACACTGAAGCTTTCTTT.

CDR3 region: CAISESWGTDSYEQYF. The CDR3 coding sequence is TGTGCCATCAGTGAGTCTTGGGGGACTGATTCCTACGAGCAGTACTTC. V and J are TRBV10-3 and TRBJ2-7, with a tentative D call TRBD2 (6 bases). V was trimmed by 0 bases and J by 1 base, leaving 13 bases between them. Germline loops: CDR1 ENHRY, CDR2 SYGVKD. The CDR3 loop spans 16 amino acids.

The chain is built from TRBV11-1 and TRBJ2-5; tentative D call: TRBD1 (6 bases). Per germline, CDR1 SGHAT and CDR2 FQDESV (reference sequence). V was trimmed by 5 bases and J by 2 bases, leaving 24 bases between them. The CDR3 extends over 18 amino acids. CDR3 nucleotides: TGTGCCAGCAGCCTAGGGGACAAGCGCGCCGCACGGCAAGAGACCCAGTACTTC. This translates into CASSLGDKRAARQETQYF.

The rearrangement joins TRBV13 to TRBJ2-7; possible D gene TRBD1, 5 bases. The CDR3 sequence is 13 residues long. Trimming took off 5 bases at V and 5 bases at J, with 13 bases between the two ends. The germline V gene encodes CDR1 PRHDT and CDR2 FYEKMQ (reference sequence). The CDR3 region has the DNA TGTGCCAGCAGCCCGCGTGGACACCACGAGCAGTACTTC. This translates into CASSPRGHHEQYF.

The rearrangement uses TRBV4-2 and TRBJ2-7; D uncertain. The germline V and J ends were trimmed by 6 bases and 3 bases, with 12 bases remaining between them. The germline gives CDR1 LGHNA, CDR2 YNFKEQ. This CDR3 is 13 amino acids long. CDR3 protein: CASSPVPGYEQYF. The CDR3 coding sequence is TGTGCCAGCAGTCCGGTACCGGGCTACGAGCAGTACTTC.

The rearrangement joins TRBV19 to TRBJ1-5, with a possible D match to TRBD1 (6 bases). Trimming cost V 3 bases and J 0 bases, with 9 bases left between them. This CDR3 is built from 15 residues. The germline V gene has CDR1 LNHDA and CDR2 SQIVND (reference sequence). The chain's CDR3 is CASSMRGHSNQPQHF. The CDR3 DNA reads TGTGCCAGTAGTATGAGGGGACATAGCAATCAGCCCCAGCATTTT.

CDR3 region: CASSLTGALQPQHF. CDR3 coding DNA: TGTGCCAGCAGCCTCACAGGGGCATTACAGCCCCAGCATTTT. The chain has TRBV5-4 and TRBJ1-5, with 7 bases that match TRBD1. Trimming cost V 4 bases and J 7 bases; bases outside gene matches: 8. CDR1 SGHNT and CDR2 YYREEE come from the germline V gene (reference sequence). This CDR3 is 14 amino acids long.

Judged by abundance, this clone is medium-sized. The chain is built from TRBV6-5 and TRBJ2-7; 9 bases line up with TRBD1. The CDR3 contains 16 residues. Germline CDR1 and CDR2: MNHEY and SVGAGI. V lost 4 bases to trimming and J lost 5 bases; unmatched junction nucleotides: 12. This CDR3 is CASSWTAGTGIHEQYF. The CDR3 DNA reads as TGTGCCAGCAGTTGGACCGCCGGGACAGGGATCCACGAGCAGTACTTC.

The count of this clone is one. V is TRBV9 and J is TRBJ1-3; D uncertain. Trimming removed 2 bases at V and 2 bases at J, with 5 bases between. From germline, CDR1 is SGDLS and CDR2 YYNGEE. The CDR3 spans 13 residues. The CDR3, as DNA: TGTGCCAGCAGCGTTGGGACTGGAAACACCATATATTTT. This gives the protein CASSVGTGNTIYF.

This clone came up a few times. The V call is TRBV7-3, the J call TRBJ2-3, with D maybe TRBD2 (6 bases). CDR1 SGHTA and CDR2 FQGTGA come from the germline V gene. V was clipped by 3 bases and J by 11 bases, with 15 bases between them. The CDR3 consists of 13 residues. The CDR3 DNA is TGTGCCAGCAGCTTCGGGACTTCTGACAAGCAGTATTTT. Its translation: CASSFGTSDKQYF.

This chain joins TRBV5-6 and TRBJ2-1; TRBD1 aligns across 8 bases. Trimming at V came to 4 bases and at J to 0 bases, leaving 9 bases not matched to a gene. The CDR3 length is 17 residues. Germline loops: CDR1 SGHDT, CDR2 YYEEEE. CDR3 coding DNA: TGTGCCAGCAGCCACAGGGACAGGCCTTACTCCTACAATGAGCAGTTCTTC. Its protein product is CASSHRDRPYSYNEQFF.

The CDR3 nucleotides are TGTGCCAGCAGCTTAGGGGGATTTGATGGCTACACCTTC. Protein product: CASSLGGFDGYTF. The V call is TRBV7-2, the J call TRBJ1-2; the D is unclear. Germline CDR1 SGHTA, CDR2 FQGNSA. The CDR3 is 13 residues long. Trimming pared 1 base from V and 6 bases from J, leaving 9 bases between.

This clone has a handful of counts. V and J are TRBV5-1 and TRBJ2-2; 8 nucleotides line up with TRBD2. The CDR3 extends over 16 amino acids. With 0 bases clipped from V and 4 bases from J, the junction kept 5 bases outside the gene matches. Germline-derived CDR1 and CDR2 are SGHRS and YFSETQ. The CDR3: CASSLAGGSGTGELFF. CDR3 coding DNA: TGCGCCAGCAGCTTGGCGGGAGGGTCAGGCACCGGGGAGCTGTTTTTT.

CDR3 nucleotides: TGTGCCAGCAGCTTAGACGAAGATAATGGCGGGGCCCAGTACTTC. It codes for CASSLDEDNGGAQYF. The chain uses TRBV11-2 and TRBJ2-5; a weak D match, TRBD2 (6 bases). CDR1 and CDR2 (germline): SGHAT, FQNNGV. V dropped 0 bases and J dropped 9 bases, with 17 bases sitting between them. CDR3 size: 15 residues.

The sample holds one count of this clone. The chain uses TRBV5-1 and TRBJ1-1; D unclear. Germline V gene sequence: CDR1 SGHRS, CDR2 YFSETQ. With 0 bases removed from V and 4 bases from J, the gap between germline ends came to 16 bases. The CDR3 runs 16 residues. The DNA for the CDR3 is TGCGCCAGCAGCTTGGCCCACTTCGACGCACGCACTGAAGCTTTCTTT. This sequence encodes CASSLAHFDARTEAFF.

The CDR3 DNA reads as TGTGCCAGCAGTGCCCCCGGGACAGGGGTTGATGAGCAGTTCTTC. Encoded protein: CASSAPGTGVDEQFF. The V and J genes are TRBV21-1 and TRBJ2-1; TRBD1 is the table's D call and was not checked against the DNA. TRBV21-1 is a listed pseudogene. The CDR3 covers 15 residues.

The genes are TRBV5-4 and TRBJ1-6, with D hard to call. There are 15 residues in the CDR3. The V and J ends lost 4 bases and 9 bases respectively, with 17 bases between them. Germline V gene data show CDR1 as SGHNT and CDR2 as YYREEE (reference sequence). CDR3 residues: CASSPHGGIGSPLHF. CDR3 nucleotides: TGTGCCAGCAGCCCCCATGGAGGAATTGGTTCACCCCTCCACTTT.

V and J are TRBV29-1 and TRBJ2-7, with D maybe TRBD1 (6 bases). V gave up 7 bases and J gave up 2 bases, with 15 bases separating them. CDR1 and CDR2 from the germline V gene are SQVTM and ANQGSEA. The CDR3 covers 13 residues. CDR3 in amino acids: CSGTANGPYEQYF. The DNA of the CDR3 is TGCAGCGGGACAGCCAACGGCCCCTACGAGCAGTACTTC.

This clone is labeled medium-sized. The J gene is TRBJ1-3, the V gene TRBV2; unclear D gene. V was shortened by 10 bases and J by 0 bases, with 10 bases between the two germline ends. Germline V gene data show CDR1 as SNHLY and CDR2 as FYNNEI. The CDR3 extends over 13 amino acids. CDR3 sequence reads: CANKEDSGNTIYF. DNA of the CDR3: TGTGCCAATAAGGAGGACTCTGGAAACACCATATATTTT.

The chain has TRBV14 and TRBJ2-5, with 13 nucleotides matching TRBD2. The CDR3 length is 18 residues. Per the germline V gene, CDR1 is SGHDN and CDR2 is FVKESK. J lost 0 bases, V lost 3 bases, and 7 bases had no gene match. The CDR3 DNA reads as TGTGCCAGCAGCCAGGCCCTGGGACTAGCGGGACACCAAGAGACCCAGTACTTC. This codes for CASSQALGLAGHQETQYF.